Listed below are T cell receptor beta chains from one sample, sequenced in a study of shared clonotypes between healthy human individuals. Profiling relied on immunoSEQ multiplex PCR, and the TCRdb table lists in-frame clones only, not all of them. The table lists approximately 620,000 clones, more than 95% of them singletons. Source material: naive CD4+ T cells sorted from blood. The receptors were gathered from a woman in her twenties or thirties in good health. CDR3s include the opening cysteine and the closing phenylalanine or tryptophan.

v_call: TRBV7-3; j_call: TRBJ2-1; cdr3_aa: CASSLWAGGPDEQFF
v_call: TRBV7-9; j_call: TRBJ1-1; cdr3_aa: CASSRLIPGRRMNTEAFF
v_call: TRBV7-6; j_call: TRBJ2-3; cdr3_aa: CASTKSMAGGFGTQYF
v_call: TRBV2; j_call: TRBJ2-2; cdr3_aa: CASSDGAGTGELFF
v_call: TRBV28; j_call: TRBJ1-4; cdr3_aa: CASRGPGNEKLFF
v_call: TRBV5-4; j_call: TRBJ2-7; cdr3_aa: CASSFGTSGSSEQYF
v_call: TRBV5-1; j_call: TRBJ2-5; cdr3_aa: CASSLLQGVLETQYF
v_call: TRBV6-6; j_call: TRBJ2-1; cdr3_aa: CASTPGGGNEQFF
v_call: TRBV5-1; j_call: TRBJ2-5; cdr3_aa: CASSSGSEETQYF
v_call: TRBV6-6; j_call: TRBJ1-4; cdr3_aa: CASSSRPTNEKLFF
v_call: TRBV6-5; j_call: TRBJ1-4; cdr3_aa: CASRPTGGNGKLFF
v_call: TRBV11-2; j_call: TRBJ1-2; cdr3_aa: CASSLGPGQGGIGYTF
v_call: TRBV7-2; j_call: TRBJ2-5; cdr3_aa: CASGQGGETQYF
v_call: TRBV7-8; j_call: TRBJ1-2; cdr3_aa: CASSLVGRSYGYTF
v_call: TRBV6-5; j_call: TRBJ2-1; cdr3_aa: CASSYGSPKDSQFF
v_call: TRBV5-4; j_call: -; cdr3_aa: CATSAGLNSYEQYF
v_call: TRBV7-9; j_call: TRBJ2-7; cdr3_aa: CASSWGNEQYF
v_call: TRBV2; j_call: TRBJ2-1; cdr3_aa: CASIEFSGEQFF
v_call: TRBV19; j_call: TRBJ2-1; cdr3_aa: CASSHPGSGNNEQFF
v_call: TRBV30; j_call: TRBJ2-7; cdr3_aa: CACGGHEQYF
v_call: TRBV4-1; j_call: TRBJ2-7; cdr3_aa: CASSQDFAGNSYEQYF
v_call: TRBV5-1; j_call: TRBJ1-4; cdr3_aa: CASSLGVGDEKLFF